The rows below give T cell receptor beta chains drawn from one sample of a study of a mutant IDH1 vaccine in newly diagnosed glioma. This table comes from immunoSEQ multiplex PCR, and its TCRdb copy is limited to in-frame clones, with some not included. The data show tens of thousands of clones, with 74% seen just once and around 4.5% held by the top ten. These receptors' antigens are unknown. Here the sequenced sample was PBMCs, taken from a glioma patient whose treatment included an IDH1 peptide vaccine. The receptors originated from a man aged 45-65 years with glioma. The CDR3 runs from the conserved cysteine through the conserved F or W. Each record gives: J gene, D gene, V gene, clone size, CDR3 protein, CDR3 DNA. D genes are given only for firm matches. Size values are once, few and many counts, or a class for expanded clones, and some rows have none.

TRBJ2-1 | TRBD1 | TRBV5-6 | NA | CASSPDRGRGEQFF | TGTGCCAGCAGCCCGGACAGGGGCCGGGGTGAGCAGTTCTTC
TRBJ2-7 | NA | TRBV5-1 | NA | CASSLGQGHSYEQYF | TGCGCCAGCAGCTTGGGGCAGGGGCACTCCTACGAGCAGTACTTC
TRBJ1-1 | TRBD1 | TRBV28 | NA | CASSLTGHTEAFF | TGTGCCAGCAGTCTGACAGGGCACACTGAAGCTTTCTTT
TRBJ2-7 | NA | TRBV28 | NA | CASSYGVGGSSYEQYF | TGTGCCAGCAGTTACGGGGTGGGGGGAAGCTCCTACGAGCAGTACTTC
TRBJ1-1 | TRBD1 | TRBV29-1 | few | CSPWTGAQVGAFF | TGCAGTCCCTGGACAGGGGCCCAAGTTGGAGCTTTCTTT
TRBJ1-2 | NA | TRBV27 | NA | CASSLSVGVGYGYTF | TGTGCCAGCAGTTTATCGGTGGGAGTTGGCTATGGCTACACCTTC
TRBJ2-1 | TRBD1 | TRBV5-1 | NA | CASSLTGQGPNEQFF | TGCGCCAGCAGCTTGACGGGACAGGGCCCGAATGAGCAGTTCTTC
TRBJ2-1 | TRBD1 | TRBV29-1 | NA | CSVEGQGSYNEQFF | TGCAGCGTTGAAGGACAGGGCTCCTACAATGAGCAGTTCTTC
TRBJ1-2 | NA | TRBV10-2 | NA | CASSENPRAGDGYTF | TGCGCCAGCAGTGAGAACCCGCGGGCGGGAGATGGCTACACCTTC
TRBJ1-5 | NA | TRBV6-6 | NA | CASSWDLGNQPQHF | TGTGCCAGCAGCTGGGACCTGGGCAATCAGCCCCAGCATTTT
TRBJ2-7 | NA | TRBV2 | NA | CASASGGYEQYF | TGTGCCAGCGCCTCGGGCGGCTACGAGCAGTACTTC